The present T cell receptor beta chain was sequenced within a study of blood T cell repertoires in COVID-19. At the level of the study: The study drew acute and convalescent COVID-19 samples from the United States, Italy and Spain. The analysed material was cDNA or gDNA that came from T cells, B-cell-depleted T cells, or PBMCs.

Authors' methods: By means of reference gene primer amplification, nucleated cell counts were estimated. TCRdb's table, derived via immunoSEQ multiplex PCR, lists solely in-frame clones and lacks some. The V and J calls and the clone size are those of that table, but D and trimming were determined from the DNA. This sample carries approximately 80,000 clones, about 87% of them seen once, and the ten largest clones take approximately 9.7%. Germline V gene data show CDR1 as GTSNPN and CDR2 as SVGIG (reference sequence). The CDR3 has 12 residues. Trimming took 3 bases from V and 4 from J, leaving 10 bases between them.

The sequence was collected from a human donor in a cohort sampled during active COVID-19. Sequencing was done on a sample of peripheral blood. The genes are TRBV30 and TRBJ2-7, with a tentative D call TRBD1 (5 bases). The CDR3 reads CAWSPPGYEQYF. CDR3 coding DNA: TGTGCCTGGAGCCCCCCAGGGTACGAGCAGTACTTC.